This T cell receptor (beta chain) was documented in a study of T cell changes during pregnancy in multiple sclerosis. V was cut by 2 bases and J by 5 bases, with 19 bases left in between. CDR3 size: 15 residues. Germline assignment: CDR1 GTSNPN and CDR2 SVGIG (reference sequence). TCRdb's copy holds only in-frame clones and misses some; the assay was immunoSEQ multiplex PCR. Of about 31,000 clones listed, about 87% are singletons. The source was CD8+ T cells from peripheral blood mononuclear cells, collected before pregnancy. This TCR derives from a female donor with multiple sclerosis, enrolled in a pregnancy study. The gene calls are TRBV30 and TRBJ2-7, with D tentatively TRBD2 (5 bases). For the CDR3, the DNA is TGTGCCTGGAGTCCCCAATACGTGGGAGACCACGAGCAGTACTTC. Translated: CAWSPQYVGDHEQYF.